This is a list of T cell receptor beta chains from one sample in a study of blood T cell repertoires in COVID-19. Method: immunoSEQ multiplex PCR; TCRdb's copy keeps in-frame clones and lacks some. The sample shows about 95,000 clones, roughly nine tenths of them seen only once. The sample taken for sequencing was peripheral blood. These receptors all stem from a woman in her 70s with acute or convalescent COVID-19. Both conserved end residues are part of each CDR3. A D gene is named only where the DNA matches it firmly. For some rows the clone size is stated as once, few or many, or as a class when expanded; others skip it.

DNA: TGTGCCAGCAGCTCCGGACTGATAAATTCACCCCTCCACTTT; CDR3: CASSSGLINSPLHF; size: NA; V: TRBV5-4; D: NA; J: TRBJ1-6
DNA: TGTGCCAGCAGCCTCCGTCCTACCGTCGTTCAGTACTTC; CDR3: CASSLRPTVVQYF; size: NA; V: TRBV14; D: NA; J: TRBJ2-4
DNA: TGTGCCAGCAGTTTACGGGGCACAGGGGCCATTAGCAATCAGCCCCAGCATTTT; CDR3: CASSLRGTGAISNQPQHF; size: NA; V: TRBV28; D: TRBD1; J: TRBJ1-5
DNA: TGTGCCAGCAGCCAACAGTGGGCTAGCGGGAGGGCCCTCTACAATGAGCAGTTCTTC; CDR3: CASSQQWASGRALYNEQFF; size: NA; V: TRBV3-1/TRBV3-2; D: TRBD2; J: TRBJ2-1
DNA: TGTGCCACCAGTGATAACTATTTTGTGGAGACCCAGTACTTC; CDR3: CATSDNYFVETQYF; size: NA; V: TRBV24-1; D: NA; J: TRBJ2-5
DNA: TGTGCCAGTAGTATAGATAGGGGAGGGCAGGGCGGAAATAATTCACCCCTCCACTTT; CDR3: CASSIDRGGQGGNNSPLHF; size: NA; V: TRBV19; D: NA; J: TRBJ1-6
DNA: TGTGCCAGTAGCCCTAACCCGGGACAGGGGAACACCGGGGAGCTGTTTTTT; CDR3: CASSPNPGQGNTGELFF; size: NA; V: TRBV19; D: TRBD1; J: TRBJ2-2
DNA: TGTGCCAGCAGTTACCGGACAGGGGTAGATAATTCACCCCTCCACTTT; CDR3: CASSYRTGVDNSPLHF; size: NA; V: TRBV6-5; D: TRBD1; J: TRBJ1-6
DNA: TGTGCCAGCAGTGAAGGTAGTGCAGCGAACAATCAGCCCCAGCATTTT; CDR3: CASSEGSAANNQPQHF; size: NA; V: TRBV6-1; D: NA; J: TRBJ1-5
DNA: TGTGCCAGCAGTGACACCAACAGGGTTGGGGGCTACACCTTC; CDR3: CASSDTNRVGGYTF; size: NA; V: TRBV6-4; D: NA; J: TRBJ1-2
DNA: TGTGCCAGCAGCCTAGCAGCTAACTATGGCTACACCTTC; CDR3: CASSLAANYGYTF; size: once; V: TRBV4-2; D: NA; J: TRBJ1-2
DNA: TGTGCCAGCAGCCGAGAAGGGACAGGGAATTCACCCCTCCACTTT; CDR3: CASSREGTGNSPLHF; size: NA; V: TRBV4-2; D: TRBD1; J: TRBJ1-6
DNA: TGTGCCAGCAGCTATACAGGGAGCCATGGCTACACCTTC; CDR3: CASSYTGSHGYTF; size: NA; V: TRBV6-5; D: NA; J: TRBJ1-2
DNA: TGTGCCAGCAGTGACTCGCAGGGGGAAGCTTTCTTT; CDR3: CASSDSQGEAFF; size: NA; V: TRBV6-4; D: NA; J: TRBJ1-1
DNA: TGTGCCAGCAGCCACAGCCAGACAGGGGTTACCCTTAGCAATCAGCCCCAGCATTTT; CDR3: CASSHSQTGVTLSNQPQHF; size: NA; V: TRBV7-8; D: TRBD1; J: TRBJ1-5
DNA: TGCGCCAGCAGCTTGGGACAGGGAATTGAGCAGTTCTTC; CDR3: CASSLGQGIEQFF; size: NA; V: TRBV5-1; D: TRBD1; J: TRBJ2-1
DNA: TGTGCCAGCAGTGCGACTAGCGGGGTCCCCTACGAGCAGTACTTC; CDR3: CASSATSGVPYEQYF; size: NA; V: TRBV28; D: TRBD2; J: TRBJ2-7
DNA: TGTGCCAGTAGTACAATCTCTGGGGCCAACGTCCTGACTTTC; CDR3: CASSTISGANVLTF; size: NA; V: TRBV19; D: NA; J: TRBJ2-6
DNA: TGCGCCAGCGCTTACCCCGGGCGGGAAGAGACCCAGTACTTC; CDR3: CASAYPGREETQYF; size: NA; V: TRBV5-1; D: NA; J: TRBJ2-5
DNA: TGTGCCAGCAGCTTAAGGGCTAGCGGAAGCTCCTACAATGAGCAGTTCTTC; CDR3: CASSLRASGSSYNEQFF; size: NA; V: TRBV7-9; D: TRBD2; J: TRBJ2-1
DNA: TGTGCCAGCAGTGCGATGATAGCTGAAGCTTTCTTT; CDR3: CASSAMIAEAFF; size: NA; V: TRBV28; D: NA; J: TRBJ1-1
DNA: TGTGCCAGCTCCCGGACGAGAACTAGTACCGGGGAGCTGTTTTTT; CDR3: CASSRTRTSTGELFF; size: NA; V: TRBV18; D: NA; J: TRBJ2-2
DNA: TGTGCCAGCAATATAGGGGAATCCTATAATTCACCCCTCCACTTT; CDR3: CASNIGESYNSPLHF; size: NA; V: TRBV2; D: NA; J: TRBJ1-6
DNA: TGTGCCAGCAGGCCCATTGGGCGCGTCTATGGCTACACCTTC; CDR3: CASRPIGRVYGYTF; size: once; V: TRBV7-9; D: NA; J: TRBJ1-2
DNA: TGTGCCAGCGACTGGGGGGGGGACACTGAAGCTTTCTTT; CDR3: CASDWGGDTEAFF; size: NA; V: TRBV6-5; D: NA; J: TRBJ1-1
DNA: TGTGCCAGCAGGAGGACAGGGGGCCAAGAGACCCAGTACTTC; CDR3: CASRRTGGQETQYF; size: NA; V: TRBV6-5; D: TRBD1; J: TRBJ2-5
DNA: TGTGCCAGTAGTATAGGGCTAGCGGGAGGATACGAGCAGTACTTC; CDR3: CASSIGLAGGYEQYF; size: NA; V: TRBV19; D: TRBD2; J: TRBJ2-7
DNA: TGTGCCAGCAGTCCCCGCAGGGGGCGGCTGGTGGAGACCCAGTACTTC; CDR3: CASSPRRGRLVETQYF; size: NA; V: TRBV3-1/TRBV3-2; D: TRBD1; J: TRBJ2-5
DNA: TGTGCCAGCAGTTTTAGCGGGGGCGGTTACAATGAGCAGTTCTTC; CDR3: CASSFSGGGYNEQFF; size: once; V: TRBV5-4; D: TRBD2; J: TRBJ2-1
DNA: TGTGCCAGCAGTGAAGCTCAGGGAAATAGGGCCAATGAGCAGTTCTTC; CDR3: CASSEAQGNRANEQFF; size: NA; V: TRBV6-1; D: NA; J: TRBJ2-1
DNA: TGTGCCACCAGTGACCCACTAGCGGGAGGGATATATCCTAACACAGATACGCAGTATTTT; CDR3: CATSDPLAGGIYPNTDTQYF; size: NA; V: TRBV24-1; D: TRBD2; J: TRBJ2-3
DNA: TGCGCCAGCAGGAGTTCCGGGACAGTTGATTCACCCCTCCACTTT; CDR3: CASRSSGTVDSPLHF; size: NA; V: TRBV10-2; D: TRBD1; J: TRBJ1-6
DNA: TGTGCCAGCAGTTACTCGGTAGGAGCGGGACAGTTCTTC; CDR3: CASSYSVGAGQFF; size: NA; V: TRBV6-2/TRBV6-3; D: TRBD2; J: TRBJ2-1
DNA: TGTGCCAGTAGTCCTCAGAGACCGGGACAGGGGGCCGGTGGCTACACCTTC; CDR3: CASSPQRPGQGAGGYTF; size: NA; V: TRBV19; D: TRBD1; J: TRBJ1-2
DNA: TGTGCCAGCAGTCGGGAGGCCTCTGGAAACACCATATATTTT; CDR3: CASSREASGNTIYF; size: NA; V: TRBV2; D: NA; J: TRBJ1-3
DNA: TGTGCCAGCACAAACCCCACGGGACAGAGGCCCCATGGCTACACCTTC; CDR3: CASTNPTGQRPHGYTF; size: once; V: TRBV7-9; D: TRBD1; J: TRBJ1-2
DNA: TGTGCCAGCAGACCCGACAGTGGAAACACCATATATTTT; CDR3: CASRPDSGNTIYF; size: NA; V: TRBV7-2; D: NA; J: TRBJ1-3
DNA: TGTGCCAGCAGCCCCTACGACAGGATCATTGGGGAGACCCAGTACTTC; CDR3: CASSPYDRIIGETQYF; size: NA; V: TRBV3-1/TRBV3-2; D: NA; J: TRBJ2-5
DNA: TGCGCCAGCAGCTTGGCGGGGTCGGCCGGGGAGCTGTTTTTT; CDR3: CASSLAGSAGELFF; size: NA; V: TRBV5-1; D: NA; J: TRBJ2-2
DNA: TGTGCCAGTAGGACACAGGGGTCCGGTGAAGCTTTCTTT; CDR3: CASRTQGSGEAFF; size: NA; V: TRBV19; D: TRBD1; J: TRBJ1-1
DNA: TGTGCCAGCAGCGTAGGGGGGCCGGGTAACTATGGCTACACCTTC; CDR3: CASSVGGPGNYGYTF; size: NA; V: TRBV9; D: NA; J: TRBJ1-2
DNA: TGTGCCAGCAGCTTGGCAGGATCTAATGAAAAACTGTTTTTT; CDR3: CASSLAGSNEKLFF; size: NA; V: TRBV5-4; D: NA; J: TRBJ1-4
DNA: TGTGCCAGCAGCTTAGCTCGGGCGGGGGCGCCCGGGGAGCTGTTTTTT; CDR3: CASSLARAGAPGELFF; size: NA; V: TRBV7-8; D: NA; J: TRBJ2-2
DNA: TGTGCCAGCAGCTTATGGGCTAATGACGAGCAGTACTTC; CDR3: CASSLWANDEQYF; size: NA; V: TRBV7-2; D: NA; J: TRBJ2-7
DNA: TGTGCCAGCAGCTCCCGAGATGGGGCAGGGGAGTATGGCTACACCTTC; CDR3: CASSSRDGAGEYGYTF; size: NA; V: TRBV7-9; D: NA; J: TRBJ1-2
DNA: TGTGCCAGCAGCCTACGAATTACAGGGTCGGGGGAGACCCAGTACTTC; CDR3: CASSLRITGSGETQYF; size: NA; V: TRBV3-1/TRBV3-2; D: NA; J: TRBJ2-5
DNA: TGCAGCGTTGAAGATCTACAGGGGGTGGACACGGATACGCAGTATTTT; CDR3: CSVEDLQGVDTDTQYF; size: NA; V: TRBV29-1; D: TRBD1; J: TRBJ2-3
DNA: TGTGCCAGCAGCTTATCGGGACTAGTCTACAATGAGCAGTTCTTC; CDR3: CASSLSGLVYNEQFF; size: NA; V: TRBV7-9; D: TRBD2; J: TRBJ2-1
DNA: TGCGCCAGCAGCTTGGGGGGAGGGGCAACACTCTCCTACGAGCAGTACTTC; CDR3: CASSLGGGATLSYEQYF; size: once; V: TRBV5-1; D: TRBD2; J: TRBJ2-7
DNA: TGTGCCAGCACTTACAGGCAGGGTTTAGCTGGGGCCAACGTCCTGACTTTC; CDR3: CASTYRQGLAGANVLTF; size: NA; V: TRBV6-2/TRBV6-3; D: NA; J: TRBJ2-6
DNA: TGTGCCAGCTCGTGGACAGCGGGAGAGACAGATACGCAGTATTTT; CDR3: CASSWTAGETDTQYF; size: NA; V: TRBV18; D: TRBD2; J: TRBJ2-3
DNA: TGTGCCAGCAGCCGCCGGTTATTGAGAGGGTTGAACGAGCAGTACTTC; CDR3: CASSRRLLRGLNEQYF; size: NA; V: TRBV5-6; D: NA; J: TRBJ2-7
DNA: TGTGCCAGCAGTTCCCCCGGGACAGGCATTTCCAATGAGCAGTTCTTC; CDR3: CASSSPGTGISNEQFF; size: NA; V: TRBV2; D: TRBD1; J: TRBJ2-1
DNA: TGTGCCAGCAGTCCGGATCGACTAGCGGGGCTCACAGATACGCAGTATTTT; CDR3: CASSPDRLAGLTDTQYF; size: NA; V: TRBV2; D: TRBD2; J: TRBJ2-3
DNA: TGTGCCATCAGTAAGGGAGTTCCGCGGCTGGGCTATGGCTACACCTTC; CDR3: CAISKGVPRLGYGYTF; size: NA; V: TRBV10-3; D: NA; J: TRBJ1-2
DNA: TGTGCCAGCAGCCCGAGCGCGGGAGGGGGGGAGACCCAGTACTTC; CDR3: CASSPSAGGGETQYF; size: NA; V: TRBV7-9; D: TRBD2; J: TRBJ2-5
DNA: TGTGCCAGCAGGGGCGGACAGGCCACTGAAGCTTTCTTT; CDR3: CASRGGQATEAFF; size: NA; V: TRBV6-5; D: TRBD1; J: TRBJ1-1
DNA: TGTGCCAGCAGTATTTCAGGGGGCGTCCATCAGCCCCAGCATTTT; CDR3: CASSISGGVHQPQHF; size: NA; V: TRBV28; D: TRBD1; J: TRBJ1-5